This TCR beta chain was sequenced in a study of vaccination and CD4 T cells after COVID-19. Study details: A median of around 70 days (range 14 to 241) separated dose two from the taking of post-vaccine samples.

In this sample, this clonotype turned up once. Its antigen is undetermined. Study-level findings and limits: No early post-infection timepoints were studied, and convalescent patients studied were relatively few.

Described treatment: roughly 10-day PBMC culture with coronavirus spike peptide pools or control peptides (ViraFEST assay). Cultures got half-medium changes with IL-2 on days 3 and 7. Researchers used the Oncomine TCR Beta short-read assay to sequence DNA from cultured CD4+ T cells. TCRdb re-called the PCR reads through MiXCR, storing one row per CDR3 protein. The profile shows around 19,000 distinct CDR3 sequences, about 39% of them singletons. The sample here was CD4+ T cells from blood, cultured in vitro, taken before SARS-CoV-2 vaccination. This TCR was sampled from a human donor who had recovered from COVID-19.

The CDR3 bases are TGTGCCAGCAGTTCCACTACTAGCGGGAGGGGCGGCACAGATACGCAGTATTTT. This translates into CASSSTTSGRGGTDTQYF. V is TRBV28 and J is TRBJ2-3; 13 nucleotides match TRBD2. The CDR3 totals 18 residues. The V gene end was trimmed by 4 bases and the J gene end by 1 base; junction bases not matched to a gene: 8. Germline-derived CDR1 and CDR2 are MDHEN and SYDVKM.